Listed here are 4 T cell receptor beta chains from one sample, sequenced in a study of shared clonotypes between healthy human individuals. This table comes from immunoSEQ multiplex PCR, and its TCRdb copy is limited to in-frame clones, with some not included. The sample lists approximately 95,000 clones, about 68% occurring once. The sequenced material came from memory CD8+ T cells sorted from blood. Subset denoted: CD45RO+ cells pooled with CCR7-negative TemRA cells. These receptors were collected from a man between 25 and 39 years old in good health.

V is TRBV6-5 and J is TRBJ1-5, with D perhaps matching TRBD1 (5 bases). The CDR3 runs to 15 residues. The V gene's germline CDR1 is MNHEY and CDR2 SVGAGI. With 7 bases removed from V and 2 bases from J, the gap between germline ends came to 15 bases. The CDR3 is CASNPNGAGNQPQHF. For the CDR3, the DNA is TGTGCCAGCAACCCCAACGGGGCGGGCAATCAGCCCCAGCATTTT.

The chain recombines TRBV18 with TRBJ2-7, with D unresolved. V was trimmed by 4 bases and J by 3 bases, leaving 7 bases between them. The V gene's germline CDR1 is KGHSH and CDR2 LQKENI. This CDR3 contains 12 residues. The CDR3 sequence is CASSLQHYEQYF. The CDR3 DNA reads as TGTGCCAGCTCACTACAGCACTACGAGCAGTACTTC.

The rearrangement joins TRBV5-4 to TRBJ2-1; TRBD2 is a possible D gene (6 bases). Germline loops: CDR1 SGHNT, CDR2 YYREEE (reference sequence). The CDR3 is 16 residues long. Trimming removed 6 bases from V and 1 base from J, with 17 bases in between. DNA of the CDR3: TGTGCCAGCACCGTAGCGGATGGGATGTCCTACAATGAGCAGTTCTTC. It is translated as CASTVADGMSYNEQFF.

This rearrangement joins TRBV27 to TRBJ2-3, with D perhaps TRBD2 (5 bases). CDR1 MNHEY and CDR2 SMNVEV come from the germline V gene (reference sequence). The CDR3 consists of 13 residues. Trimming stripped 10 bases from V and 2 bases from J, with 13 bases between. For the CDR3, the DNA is TGTGCCACCTGGGAGACAAACACAGATACGCAGTATTTT. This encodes CATWETNTDTQYF.